What follows is one TCR beta chain and its context. Its antigen is as yet unknown. The sample is drawn from a study of cytomegalovirus exposure and HLA in healthy donors. Study overall: Earlier, 90 million to 140 million unique TCR beta sequences were recovered from some 200 million T cells by an analysis.

Whole-study results and caveats: Analyses of presence and absence presupposed an approximately uniform sequencing depth across donors.

Germline loops: CDR1 ENHRY, CDR2 SYGVKD. CDR3 length: 13 amino acids. Trimming removed 8 bases from V and 5 bases from J; junction bases left unmatched: 9. The primer mix had 60 Vbeta and 13 Jbeta primers. Assay used: immunoSEQ multiplex PCR; TCRdb lists only in-frame clones, some missing. The repertoire has tens of thousands of clones, approximately 63% of them found once; the top ten carry roughly 6.3%. The sequence came from a woman aged 30 to 39 in good health and CMV-seronegative. This chain connects TRBV10-3 to TRBJ2-7, with 7 bases aligning to TRBD1. Sequences were obtained from PBMCs. The CDR3 loop reads CAIRMGQSNEQYF. As DNA, the CDR3 is TGTGCCATCCGAATGGGACAGAGTAACGAGCAGTACTTC.